This entry lists 25 T cell receptor beta chains sequenced from one sample in a study of cytomegalovirus exposure and HLA in healthy donors. PCR employed 60 Vbeta and 13 Jbeta primers. TCRdb's copy holds only in-frame clones and misses some; the assay was immunoSEQ multiplex PCR. The table records 90,000 to 95,000 clones, around 80% of them present only once. Sequenced: PBMCs. All receptors derive from a male donor in good health and CMV-seropositive.

The chain couples TRBV5-8 to TRBJ1-5; possible D gene TRBD1, 6 bases. CDR1 and CDR2 (germline): SGHTS, YDEGEE. This CDR3 has 14 residues. Trimming removed 5 bases from V and 6 bases from J, with 15 bases in between. The CDR3 loop reads CASSLRQVGQPQHF. DNA for the CDR3: TGTGCCAGCAGTCTCAGACAGGTCGGTCAGCCCCAGCATTTT.

V and J are TRBV19 and TRBJ2-4; D call uncertain. The V gene's germline CDR1 is LNHDA and CDR2 SQIVND (reference sequence). The CDR3 covers 15 residues. Trimming took 3 bases from V and 2 from J, leaving 11 bases between them. DNA for the CDR3: TGTGCCAGTAGTATCGGCAGGTCATCCAAAAACATTCAGTACTTC. It translates to CASSIGRSSKNIQYF.

The rearrangement joins TRBV27 to TRBJ1-4; D is possibly TRBD1 (6 bases). Germline CDR1 and CDR2: MNHEY and SMNVEV (reference sequence). The CDR3 consists of 15 residues. V gave up 3 bases and J gave up 6 bases, with 14 bases separating them. CDR3 amino acids: CASSFKQGMYEKLFF. The CDR3 DNA follows: TGTGCCAGCAGTTTTAAACAGGGCATGTATGAAAAACTGTTTTTT.

This chain joins TRBV27 and TRBJ2-7; tentative D call: TRBD1 (6 bases). V gave up 4 bases and J gave up 1 base, with 8 bases separating them. The CDR3 length is 13 residues. Germline V lookup: CDR1 MNHEY, CDR2 SMNVEV (reference sequence). CDR3 nucleotides: TGTGCCAGCAGTTCGGGACATTCCTACGAGCAGTACTTC. Amino acid sequence: CASSSGHSYEQYF.

This chain uses TRBV29-1 with TRBJ1-1, with D perhaps TRBD1 (5 bases). From germline, CDR1 is SQVTM and CDR2 ANQGSEA. CDR3 size: 13 residues. V was clipped by 4 bases and J by 4 bases, with 13 bases between them. CDR3 loop: CSVGTGGSTEAFF. The CDR3 DNA is TGCAGCGTTGGGACCGGGGGGAGCACTGAAGCTTTCTTT.

The CDR3 sequence: CASRNQGGNTIYF. The CDR3 DNA sequence: TGTGCCAGCAGAAACCAGGGAGGAAACACCATATATTTT. V usage is TRBV9 and J usage is TRBJ1-3; possible D gene TRBD1, 5 bases. CDR1 is SGDLS and CDR2 is YYNGEE in the germline V gene. The ends were cut back, 5 bases at V and 4 bases at J, with 10 bases in the middle. The CDR3 totals 13 residues.

The rearrangement links TRBV6-5 to TRBJ2-5; 9 positions agree with TRBD1. The CDR3 is 14 residues long. V lost 6 bases, J lost 1 base, and 3 bases stayed unmatched. In germline, CDR1 is MNHEY, CDR2 SVGAGI. This CDR3 is CASRTDRGQETQYF. The DNA for the CDR3 is TGTGCCAGCAGAACGGACAGGGGCCAAGAGACCCAGTACTTC.

The chain employs TRBV7-8 and TRBJ1-2; 12 nucleotides line up with TRBD1. This CDR3 region has 15 residues. Per the germline V gene, CDR1 is SGHVS and CDR2 is FQNEAQ. J was trimmed by 4 bases and V by 5 bases; bases with no gene match: 5. CDR3 loop: CASSPGTGGGYGYTF. The CDR3 DNA reads as TGTGCCAGCAGCCCTGGGACAGGGGGCGGCTATGGCTACACCTTC.

This clone has only a few counts. The V gene is TRBV4-1, the J gene TRBJ2-2, with D possibly matching TRBD1 (6 bases). The germline V gene has CDR1 MGHRA and CDR2 YSYEKL. The CDR3 spans 17 residues. Trimming removed 0 bases from V and 0 bases from J, with 11 bases in between. The CDR3 bases are TGCGCCAGCAGCCAAGATGGAGCAGGGGCGAACACCGGGGAGCTGTTTTTT. Translation gives CASSQDGAGANTGELFF.

CDR3 sequence: CASSLGLAGVGSGYEQYF. The CDR3 DNA reads as TGTGCCAGCAGTTTGGGACTAGCGGGAGTCGGATCTGGGTACGAGCAGTACTTC. The V and J genes are TRBV13 and TRBJ2-7, with TRBD2 matching 14 bases. The CDR3 has 18 amino acids. Losses at the gene ends were 6 bases for V and 4 bases for J; bases not matched to a gene: 14. Germline V gene sequence: CDR1 PRHDT, CDR2 FYEKMQ (reference sequence).

This rearrangement joins TRBV5-4 to TRBJ1-6; 9 bases line up with TRBD1. The CDR3 spans 15 residues. Germline V gene sequence: CDR1 SGHNT, CDR2 YYREEE (reference sequence). V shed 4 bases and J 10 bases; nucleotides not matched to a gene: 9. The CDR3 sequence is CASSPTGGKGSPLHF. The CDR3 bases are TGTGCCAGCAGCCCGACAGGGGGGAAAGGGTCACCCCTCCACTTT.

The chain uses TRBV6-5 and TRBJ2-7; TRBD1 aligns across 10 bases. The germline CDR1 and CDR2 sequences are MNHEY and SVGAGI. The CDR3 is made up of 16 amino acids. J gave up 3 bases and V 2 bases, and 7 bases lay outside the gene matches. CDR3 sequence: CASSYPLGQGLYEQYF. The CDR3 DNA sequence: TGTGCCAGCAGTTACCCGCTGGGACAGGGGCTCTACGAGCAGTACTTC.

The chain recombines TRBV7-9 with TRBJ1-5; 9 nucleotides match TRBD1. CDR3 length: 18 residues. Looked up from germline, CDR1 is SEHNR and CDR2 is FQNEAQ (reference sequence). V lost 5 bases and J lost 0; bases outside the gene matches: 11. CDR3 in amino acids: CASSLGQGGTYSNQPQHF. CDR3 nucleotides: TGTGCCAGCAGCCTGGGACAGGGAGGGACTTATAGCAATCAGCCCCAGCATTTT.

The V and J genes are TRBV27 and TRBJ2-3; TRBD2 matches 8 bases. The CDR3 consists of 16 residues. Germline V gene sequence: CDR1 MNHEY, CDR2 SMNVEV (reference sequence). J gave up 3 bases and V 3 bases, and 8 bases lay outside the gene matches. The DNA of the CDR3 is TGTGCCAGCAGTTTGGCCGGGACTAGGGAGACAGATACGCAGTATTTT. Translating it yields CASSLAGTRETDTQYF.

The rearrangement joins TRBV6-5 to TRBJ2-1; possibly TRBD2 for D (5 bases). Trimming removed 0 bases at V and 9 bases at J, with 18 bases between. This CDR3 region has 16 residues. Germline-derived CDR1 and CDR2 are MNHEY and SVGAGI. The CDR3 nucleotides read TGTGCCAGCAGTTACTCGATCTTTTCCGGGATCGCTGAGCAGTTCTTC. Protein: CASSYSIFSGIAEQFF.

The V call is TRBV5-4, the J call TRBJ2-2; 11 bases are a match to TRBD1. This CDR3 is 15 amino acids long. CDR1 and CDR2 (germline): SGHNT, YYREEE (reference sequence). J lost 7 bases, V lost 4 bases, and 6 bases had no gene match. CDR3 in amino acids: CASSRTGGYFGELFF. The CDR3 DNA is TGTGCCAGCAGCCGGACAGGGGGCTATTTCGGGGAGCTGTTTTTT.

The chain joins TRBV7-9 to TRBJ2-3; no reliable D call. The CDR3 loop spans 13 amino acids. CDR1 is SEHNR and CDR2 is FQNEAQ in the germline V gene (reference sequence). The V end was cut by 1 base, the J end by 3 bases, with 5 bases between. CDR3: CASSLGLTDTQYF. DNA for the CDR3: TGTGCCAGCAGCTTAGGGCTGACAGATACGCAGTATTTT.

V is TRBV30 and J is TRBJ2-4; 9 bases match TRBD1. CDR3 length: 16 amino acids. Germline V gene data show CDR1 as GTSNPN and CDR2 as SVGIG (reference sequence). Losses at the gene ends were 8 bases for V and 4 bases for J; bases not matched to a gene: 15. The CDR3 sequence is CARDRGQGGRKNIQYF. CDR3 DNA: TGTGCCAGGGACCGGGGACAGGGAGGTCGGAAAAACATTCAGTACTTC.

This clone has a handful of counts. The rearrangement links TRBV18 to TRBJ2-7; D remains unclear. The ends were cut back, 2 bases at V and 0 bases at J, with 8 bases in the middle. Germline CDR1 and CDR2: KGHSH and LQKENI. This CDR3 spans 14 amino acids. CDR3 bases: TGTGCCAGCTCACCAGTACAAACCTCCTACGAGCAGTACTTC. This translates into CASSPVQTSYEQYF.

The chain carries TRBV14 and TRBJ2-2; the match to TRBD2 covers 12 bases. V lost 2 bases and J lost 5; bases outside the gene matches: 3. CDR3 length: 16 amino acids. Germline lookup yields CDR1 SGHDN and CDR2 FVKESK. The chain's CDR3 is CASSQLGLAGTGELFF. Here the CDR3 DNA reads TGTGCCAGCAGCCAATTAGGACTAGCGGGAACCGGGGAGCTGTTTTTT. The whole variable domain, remainder taken from reference TRBV14 and TRBJ2-2, is EAGVTQFPSHSVIEKGQTVTLRCDPISGHDNLYWYRRVMGKEIKFLLHFVKESKQDESGMPNNRFLAERTGGTYSTLKVQPAELEDSGVYFCASSQLGLAGTGELFFGEGSRLTVL.

In DNA form, the CDR3 reads TGTGCCAGTAGCGGGAGTAGGACCGGGGAGCTGTTTTTT. Translated: CASSGSRTGELFF. This rearrangement joins TRBV19 to TRBJ2-2, with D maybe TRBD2 (6 bases). V lost 6 bases, J lost 5 bases, and 10 bases lay in between. This CDR3 comprises 13 residues. Germline lookup yields CDR1 LNHDA and CDR2 SQIVND (reference sequence).

This chain links TRBV10-1 with TRBJ2-7; 8 bases are a match to TRBD2. Germline V gene sequence: CDR1 WNHNN, CDR2 SYGVQD (reference sequence). This CDR3 spans 15 amino acids. Losses at the gene ends were 2 bases for V and 3 bases for J; bases not matched to a gene: 6. For the CDR3, the DNA is TGCGCCAGCAGTGAGCCAGGGACTAGGATCTACGAGCAGTACTTC. The encoded protein is CASSEPGTRIYEQYF.

The CDR3 DNA reads TGTGCCAGCAGCTTACTAGCGGGGGGGCCGTACGAGCAGTACTTC. Protein sequence: CASSLLAGGPYEQYF. The chain links TRBV7-3 to TRBJ2-7; TRBD2 matches at 12 bases. Germline lookup yields CDR1 SGHTA and CDR2 FQGTGA. Trimming took 2 bases from V and 4 from J; bases not matched to a gene: 3. The CDR3 length is 15 residues.

This clone was recorded once. This sequence joins TRBV4-1 and TRBJ2-7; D might be TRBD1 (6 bases). The germline V gene has CDR1 MGHRA and CDR2 YSYEKL. The CDR3 has 16 amino acids. V was trimmed by 2 bases and J by 2 bases, leaving 16 bases between them. DNA for the CDR3: TGCGCCAGCAGCCAATCAACAGGGCGTGGCCCCTACGAGCAGTACTTC. Its protein product is CASSQSTGRGPYEQYF.

The V gene is TRBV15, the J gene TRBJ2-7; D is undetermined. The CDR3 extends over 13 amino acids. Germline lookup yields CDR1 LNHNV and CDR2 YYDKDF (reference sequence). Trimming stripped 5 bases from V and 6 bases from J, with 14 bases between. This CDR3 reads CATSPDTLGEQYF. CDR3 DNA: TGTGCCACCAGCCCTGACACCCTGGGCGAGCAGTACTTC.